This passage covers 28 T cell receptor beta chains from one sample sequenced in a study of neoadjuvant anti-PD-1 for oral cavity cancer. The time point here: after neoadjuvant nivolumab, at surgical resection. The table came from immunoSEQ multiplex PCR; TCRdb's copy has only in-frame clones and leaves some out. The sample lists around 13,000 clones, about 73% occurring once. The material sequenced was PBMCs, taken after nivolumab (anti-PD-1) treatment. The receptors were gathered from a person aged 35-79 years with oral cavity squamous cell carcinoma.

Only one count was recorded for this clone. The rearrangement uses TRBV7-6 and TRBJ1-4, with TRBD1 matching 11 bases. This CDR3 is built from 16 residues. The J segment lost 7 bases and the V segment lost 3 bases, leaving 7 bases of the junction unmatched. Germline V gene lookup returns CDR1 SGHVS and CDR2 FNYEAQ. CDR3 nucleotides: TGTGCCAGCAGCTTGGACAGGGGGCGACGTCGTGAAAAACTGTTTTTT. Amino acid sequence: CASSLDRGRRREKLFF.

The chain recombines TRBV15 with TRBJ2-7, with D perhaps matching TRBD2 (6 bases). CDR1 is LNHNV and CDR2 is YYDKDF in the germline V gene (reference sequence). Between the trimmed V and J ends, which lost 0 bases and 5 bases, there was a span of 11 bases. The CDR3 contains 14 residues. CDR3 bases: TGTGCCACCAGCAGAGATCGCGGGGTGGACGAGCAGTACTTC. It translates to CATSRDRGVDEQYF.

The sample holds a few counts of this clone. J is TRBJ2-5 and V is TRBV7-6, with 8 bases matching TRBD1. Germline CDR1 is SGHVS and CDR2 is FNYEAQ. There are 14 residues in the CDR3. Germline trimming cut 3 bases from V and 9 bases from J; bases unmatched to any gene: 9. The CDR3 here is CASSLVGQGAAQYF. As DNA, the CDR3 is TGTGCCAGCAGCTTGGTAGGACAGGGCGCCGCCCAGTACTTC. The full variable domain, completed using reference TRBV7-6 and TRBJ2-5, is GAGVSQSPRYKVTKRGQDVALRCDPISGHVSLYWYRQALGQGPEFLTYFNYEAQQDKSGLPNDRFSAERPEGSISTLTIQRTEQRDSAMYRCASSLVGQGAAQYFGPGTRLLVL.

The chain couples TRBV5-1 to TRBJ2-5; TRBD1 matches at 7 bases. Germline CDR1 is SGHRS and CDR2 is YFSETQ. The junction had 4 bases not matched to a gene; V was cut back by 0 bases and J by 5 bases. The CDR3 length is 14 residues. The CDR3 is CASSLEGGGETQYF. As DNA, the CDR3 is TGCGCCAGCAGCTTGGAAGGGGGCGGGGAGACCCAGTACTTC. Full variable domain (rest looked up from reference TRBV5-1 and TRBJ2-5): KAGVTQTPRYLIKTRGQQVTLSCSPISGHRSVSWYQQTPGQGLQFLFEYFSETQRNKGNFPGRFSGRQFSNSRSEMNVSTLELGDSALYLCASSLEGGGETQYFGPGTRLLVL.

V and J are TRBV21-1 and TRBJ1-4; whether TRBD1, the table's D call, matches the DNA was not checked. TRBV21-1 is described as a pseudogene. The CDR3 runs 22 residues. The chain's CDR3 is CASSLRTAHTSNVRETNEKLFF. CDR3 in DNA: TGTGCCAGCAGCCTCAGGACAGCCCACACTTCCAATGTACGGGAAACTAATGAAAAACTGTTTTTT.

The rearrangement links TRBV27 to TRBJ2-7; no clear D gene. There are 15 residues in the CDR3. The V end was cut by 1 base, the J end by 2 bases, with 12 bases between. Germline CDR1 and CDR2: MNHEY and SMNVEV (reference sequence). This CDR3 is CASSLLAGPPYEQYF. The CDR3 nucleotides read TGTGCCAGCAGTTTATTGGCCGGGCCACCCTACGAGCAGTACTTC.

V gene TRBV29-1 combines with J gene TRBJ2-1; 10 positions agree with TRBD1. J gave up 8 bases and V 6 bases, and 1 base lay outside the gene matches. Germline values: CDR1 SQVTM, CDR2 ANQGSEA. The CDR3 covers 11 residues. CDR3 in amino acids: CSVGQGDEQFF. CDR3 nucleotides: TGCAGCGTAGGACAGGGGGATGAGCAGTTCTTC.

The chain employs TRBV6-5 and TRBJ2-5; a possible D gene is TRBD1 (6 bases). Germline V gene sequence: CDR1 MNHEY, CDR2 SVGAGI. V lost 6 bases, J lost 4 bases, and 12 bases lay in between. The CDR3 covers 13 residues. The CDR3 bases are TGTGCCAGCAGCTTGATAGGGGGAGAGACCCAGTACTTC. Its protein is CASSLIGGETQYF.

J is TRBJ2-7 and V is TRBV7-9; D perhaps matches TRBD1 (6 bases). The germline V gene encodes CDR1 SEHNR and CDR2 FQNEAQ (reference sequence). Trimming took 8 bases from V and 0 from J, leaving 11 bases between them. The CDR3 consists of 13 residues. The CDR3 bases are TGTGCCAGCGTAGACAGGAGCTCCTACGAGCAGTACTTC. This gives the protein CASVDRSSYEQYF.

The chain combines TRBV6-1 with TRBJ1-1; D may be TRBD1 (5 bases). The CDR3 covers 14 residues. V was pared by 7 bases and J by 1 base, with 13 bases between. Germline-derived CDR1 and CDR2 are MNHNS and SASEGT. CDR3 sequence reads: CASIGVGGNTEAFF. The CDR3 DNA sequence: TGTGCCAGCATAGGGGTAGGAGGGAACACTGAAGCTTTCTTT.

The chain combines TRBV7-2 with TRBJ2-1; TRBD2 might be the D (6 bases). V lost 3 bases, J lost 4 bases, and 10 bases lay in between. This CDR3 contains 14 residues. Germline CDR1 and CDR2: SGHTA and FQGNSA. The CDR3 spells CASSLVSGYNEQFF. The DNA of the CDR3 is TGTGCCAGCAGCTTGGTTAGCGGATACAATGAGCAGTTCTTC.

V and J are TRBV6-1 and TRBJ1-2, with 10 bases that match TRBD1. Germline CDR1 and CDR2: MNHNS and SASEGT. Germline trimming cut 1 base from V and 4 bases from J; bases unmatched to any gene: 3. The CDR3 runs to 15 residues. The CDR3 loop is CASSEGGQGFYGYTF. The CDR3 DNA sequence: TGTGCCAGCAGTGAAGGGGGACAGGGGTTCTATGGCTACACCTTC.

This clone has only a few counts. The chain recombines TRBV6-6 with TRBJ1-2, with D unresolved. The V gene's germline CDR1 is MNHNY and CDR2 SVGAGI (reference sequence). The CDR3 is 13 amino acids. V dropped 5 bases and J dropped 2 bases, with 9 bases sitting between them. The CDR3 sequence: CASSPALNYGYTF. The CDR3 DNA sequence: TGTGCCAGCAGTCCAGCCTTGAACTATGGCTACACCTTC.

The chain employs TRBV2 and TRBJ2-6; possibly TRBD1 for D (5 bases). This CDR3 contains 15 residues. The V and J ends lost 2 bases and 3 bases respectively, with 8 bases between them. CDR1 SNHLY and CDR2 FYNNEI come from the germline V gene. The CDR3 region has the DNA TGTGCCAGCAGTGAACAGGGAAATGGGGCCAACGTCCTGACTTTC. The encoded protein is CASSEQGNGANVLTF.

This clone has just a few counts. The chain recombines TRBV5-4 with TRBJ1-5; no reliable D call. The CDR3 length is 14 residues. Trimming left V 6 bases short and J 6 bases short, with 16 bases between. Germline CDR1 is SGHNT and CDR2 is YYREEE (reference sequence). Here the CDR3 reads CASILPGYPQPQHF. CDR3 coding DNA: TGTGCCAGCATCCTGCCGGGGTATCCTCAGCCCCAGCATTTT.

This rearrangement joins TRBV5-1 to TRBJ2-2; 7 bases map to TRBD2. There are 17 residues in the CDR3. CDR1 is SGHRS, CDR2 YFSETQ, per germline. V gave up 1 base and J gave up 0 bases; unmatched junction bases: 6. The CDR3 here is CASSLWGGPSNTGELFF. Written as DNA, the CDR3 is TGCGCCAGCAGCTTGTGGGGGGGTCCCTCGAACACCGGGGAGCTGTTTTTT.

The chain employs TRBV6-5 and TRBJ1-1, with TRBD1 matching over 10 bases. The V gene's germline CDR1 is MNHEY and CDR2 SVGAGI. V dropped 6 bases and J dropped 1; count of bases not matched to a gene: 2. The CDR3 runs 14 residues. The CDR3 region has the DNA TGTGCCAGCAGGGGACAGGGGTCGAACACTGAAGCTTTCTTT. Its protein is CASRGQGSNTEAFF.

V is TRBV13 and J is TRBJ2-6; tentatively, D is TRBD1 (6 bases). Looked up from germline, CDR1 is PRHDT and CDR2 is FYEKMQ (reference sequence). Trimming pared 5 bases from V and 0 bases from J, leaving 14 bases between. The CDR3 loop spans 17 amino acids. In DNA form, the CDR3 reads TGTGCCAGCAGCCGATCAGGGGCCGGCTCTGGGGCCAACGTCCTGACTTTC. The encoded protein is CASSRSGAGSGANVLTF.

The chain is built from TRBV11-2 and TRBJ2-5, with a possible D match to TRBD1 (6 bases). Germline CDR1 reads SGHAT; CDR2 reads FQNNGV. The length of the CDR3 is 15 residues. Deletions cut 3 bases from V and 5 bases from J, with 16 bases between. The CDR3 region is CASSFLTGFGETQYF. In DNA form, the CDR3 reads TGTGCCAGCAGCTTCCTAACAGGGTTCGGTGAGACCCAGTACTTC.

The rearrangement joins TRBV7-2 to TRBJ2-1; D unclear. The length of the CDR3 is 13 residues. The germline V gene encodes CDR1 SGHTA and CDR2 FQGNSA. The V gene lost 0 bases and the J gene lost 8 bases, with 8 bases spanning the gap. The chain's CDR3 is CASSLAQVYEQFF. The DNA of the CDR3 is TGTGCCAGCAGCTTAGCGCAAGTCTATGAGCAGTTCTTC.

The chain combines TRBV9 with TRBJ1-1, with D unclear. Trimming cost V 0 bases and J 5 bases, with 8 bases left between them. The germline V gene has CDR1 SGDLS and CDR2 YYNGEE. The CDR3 is 13 amino acids. This chain's CDR3 is CASSVVSGTEAFF. DNA of the CDR3: TGTGCCAGCAGCGTAGTGAGTGGTACTGAAGCTTTCTTT.

V and J are TRBV10-3 and TRBJ2-7; D may match TRBD1 or TRBD2 (5 bases each). The CDR3 contains 18 residues. V was trimmed by 4 bases and J by 3 bases, leaving 25 bases between them. CDR1 ENHRY and CDR2 SYGVKD come from the germline V gene. The CDR3 loop reads CAISGAGPSGRSFYEQYF. The DNA of the CDR3 is TGTGCCATCAGTGGGGCGGGTCCATCGGGACGGTCTTTCTACGAGCAGTACTTC.

This clone has more than one count but fewer than ten. V is TRBV2 and J is TRBJ1-3; no clear D gene. This CDR3 region has 14 residues. Trimming shortened V by 6 bases and J by 0 bases, and 9 bases separated the two germline ends. Germline V gives CDR1 SNHLY, CDR2 FYNNEI. This CDR3 reads CASRVGSSGNTIYF. The CDR3 DNA reads TGTGCCAGCAGGGTGGGTAGCTCTGGAAACACCATATATTTT.

The chain couples TRBV19 to TRBJ1-1; perhaps TRBD1 as D (6 bases). Germline CDR1 LNHDA, CDR2 SQIVND (reference sequence). With 10 bases removed from V and 6 bases from J, the gap between germline ends came to 15 bases. CDR3 length: 12 residues. CDR3 protein: CATSGDTPEAFF. DNA for the CDR3: TGTGCCACCTCGGGGGACACCCCTGAAGCTTTCTTT. Full variable domain (rest looked up from reference TRBV19 and TRBJ1-1): DGGITQSPKYLFRKEGQNVTLSCEQNLNHDAMYWYRQDPGQGLRLIYYSQIVNDFQKGDIAEGYSVSREKKESFPLTVTSAQKNPTAFYLCATSGDTPEAFFGQGTRLTVV.

V usage is TRBV28 and J usage is TRBJ2-3; possibly TRBD1 for D (5 bases). Trimming took off 6 bases at V and 2 bases at J, with 9 bases between the two ends. Germline CDR1 and CDR2: MDHEN and SYDVKM. The CDR3 is made up of 13 amino acids. CDR3 sequence: CASSDSSTDTQYF. The CDR3 DNA sequence: TGTGCCAGCAGCGACAGTTCCACAGATACGCAGTATTTT.

This clone was seen a single time. The chain employs TRBV5-1 and TRBJ2-5; 8 positions agree with TRBD1. V trimming: 0 bases; J trimming: 5 bases; junction bases outside the gene matches: 3. Germline values: CDR1 SGHRS, CDR2 YFSETQ. The CDR3 runs 14 residues. The CDR3 protein is CASSLGQGRETQYF. CDR3 coding DNA: TGCGCCAGCAGCTTGGGACAGGGGAGGGAGACCCAGTACTTC. Based on the CDR3 plus reference TRBV5-1 and TRBJ2-5, the full variable domain is KAGVTQTPRYLIKTRGQQVTLSCSPISGHRSVSWYQQTPGQGLQFLFEYFSETQRNKGNFPGRFSGRQFSNSRSEMNVSTLELGDSALYLCASSLGQGRETQYFGPGTRLLVL.

This chain links TRBV10-2 with TRBJ2-2, with 7 positions matching TRBD2. Per germline, CDR1 WSHSY and CDR2 SAAADI. Germline trimming cut 4 bases from V and 5 bases from J; bases unmatched to any gene: 16. The CDR3 is made up of 18 amino acids. The chain's CDR3 is CASSGMSSGSPGTGELFF. Here the CDR3 DNA reads TGCGCCAGCAGTGGGATGTCTAGCGGTTCACCGGGGACCGGGGAGCTGTTTTTT.

The chain employs TRBV9 and TRBJ2-7, with 9 bases that match TRBD2. The trim removed 0 bases at V and 2 bases at J, leaving 3 bases unmatched. The CDR3 runs 15 residues. The germline gives CDR1 SGDLS, CDR2 YYNGEE. The DNA for the CDR3 is TGTGCCAGCAGCGTAGATCCTAGCGGGGCCTACGAGCAGTACTTC. As protein: CASSVDPSGAYEQYF. Full variable domain (rest looked up from reference TRBV9 and TRBJ2-7): DSGVTQTPKHLITATGQRVTLRCSPRSGDLSVYWYQQSLDQGLQFLIQYYNGEERAKGNILERFSAQQFPDLHSELNLSSLELGDSALYFCASSVDPSGAYEQYFGPGTRLTVT.